Below, one T cell receptor beta chain is given with its context. The clone's antigen remains unknown. No quality values exist for individual bases; no much larger clone is one base distant. TCRbeta CDR3 regions were amplified from genomic DNA using the immunoSEQ Assay, a bias-controlled multiplex PCR. The authors' analysis ran thus. The number of nucleated cells in each sample was estimated by amplification of reference gene primers within the assay. Sequence reads were collapsed and filtered to measure the absolute abundance of every unique TCRbeta CDR3 rearrangement. For each sample, productive Simpson clonality was calculated as the square root of Simpson's diversity index across productive rearrangements. TCRdb took this table from immuneACCESS and kept in-frame rearrangements with V and J called. Such tables lack part of the clones; where checked against another copy, unresolved V genes explain under half of the gap, and the rest is unexplained. Clone size and the V and J calls come from that table; the DNA yielded D and trimming. Within this sample are about 270,000 clones, with over 85% of them counted one time only. Approximately 2% of the sample is in the top ten clones.

This record belongs to a study of blood T cell repertoires in COVID-19 (TCRdb year 2020). At the level of the whole study: Collaborator samples came from the United States, Italy and Spain and covered acute and convalescent phases of COVID-19. The prospective study material was composed of cDNA or gDNA derived from T cells, B-cell-depleted T cells, or PBMCs. Subjects who had been exposed to COVID-19, were actively infected with it, or had recovered from it provided the deeply sampled blood TCRbeta repertoires that made up the dataset. The repertoires were released in a freely available public database intended as a resource for research on the immune response to SARS-CoV-2. Samples were obtained from the ongoing ImmuneRACE study (first 160 participants) and from over 1,000 subjects provided by 6 global collaborators. The sample metadata nearly always contained a de-identified subject ID, COVID-19 status, age in years and sex. Where available, HLA class I and class II types were obtained from metadata supplied by the sample provider rather than from assay-based typing. Broader findings and caveats from the paper: The amount of clinical and demographic metadata varied by source and participant and was provided uncurated.

Participants in the prospective study were enrolled through a virtual design, were aged 18 to 89 years, and lived in approximately 25 United States geographic areas. In the prospective study, cohorts were assigned on the basis of participant-reported clinical history obtained from a screening survey and a study questionnaire. For ImmuneRACE Cohort 3, a participant was defined as recovered based on two consecutive negative NP/OP PCR tests, clearance by a healthcare professional, or resolution of symptoms. In the prospective study, mobile phlebotomists collected whole blood, serum and a nasopharyngeal or oropharyngeal swab from each participant. Prospective study participants could optionally give additional blood draws and questionnaires over a 2-month period. Before DNA extraction, prospective study blood samples were shipped either frozen or at room temperature. The germline V gene provides CDR1 SGHRS and CDR2 YFSETQ. Measured from the cysteine to the phenylalanine, the CDR3 is 13 residues long. Only CDR3 DNA remains: 39 bases, in frame from the first base. V has 5 bases trimmed and J has 3 bases trimmed; junction bases matching no gene number 3.

The sequence is built from TRBV5-1 and TRBJ2-3; TRBD1 fits 7 bases in the junction. The sample consisted of PBMCs or T cells enriched from blood (not recorded which). The clonotype comes from a woman in her fifties or sixties who had recovered from COVID-19. At the DNA level, the sequence is TGCGCCAGCAGGGCACAGGGGACAGATACGCAGTATTTT. Its translation reads: CASRAQGTDTQYF.